This TCR beta chain derives from a study of T-cell memory formation after mild COVID-19. TCRdb re-called the 5' RACE reads with MiXCR, one entry per CDR3 protein. Of around 370,000 distinct CDR3 sequences in the sample, roughly 21% are singletons; the top ten hold around 13%. Trimming took 0 bases from V and 0 from J, leaving 6 bases between them. Germline lookup yields CDR1 DFQATT and CDR2 SNEGSKA (reference sequence). The CDR3 spans 13 residues. This clonotype was recorded a few times. This chain uses TRBV20-1 with TRBJ2-7; D remains unclear. The sequence came from an adult woman who had mild COVID-19 (a few samples of this study predate the infection). Cell type and time point are not known. Sample: PBMCs or a T cell subset sorted from them (not recorded which). The CDR3 sequence: CSARDPHSYEQYF. Here the CDR3 DNA reads TGCAGTGCTAGAGATCCCCACTCCTACGAGCAGTACTTC.